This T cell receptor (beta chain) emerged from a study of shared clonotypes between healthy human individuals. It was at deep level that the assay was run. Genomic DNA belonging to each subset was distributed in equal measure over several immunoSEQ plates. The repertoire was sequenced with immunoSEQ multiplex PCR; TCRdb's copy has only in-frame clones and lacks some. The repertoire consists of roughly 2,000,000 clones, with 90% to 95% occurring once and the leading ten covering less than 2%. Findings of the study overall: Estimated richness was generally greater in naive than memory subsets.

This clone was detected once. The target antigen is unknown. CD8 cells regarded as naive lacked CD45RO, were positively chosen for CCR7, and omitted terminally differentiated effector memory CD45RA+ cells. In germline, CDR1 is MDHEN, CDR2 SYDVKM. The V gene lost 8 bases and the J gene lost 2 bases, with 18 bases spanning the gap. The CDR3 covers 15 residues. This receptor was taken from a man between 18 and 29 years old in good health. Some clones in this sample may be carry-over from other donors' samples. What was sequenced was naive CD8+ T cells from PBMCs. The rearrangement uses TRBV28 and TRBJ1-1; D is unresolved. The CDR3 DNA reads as TGTGCCAGCCCACCCTCCCTCAGCATTAACACTGAAGCTTTCTTT. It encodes CASPPSLSINTEAFF.